This T cell receptor (beta chain) originates from a study of cytomegalovirus exposure and HLA in healthy donors. In germline, CDR1 is SEHNR, CDR2 FQNEAQ (reference sequence). Trimming cost V 3 bases and J 4 bases, with 12 bases left between them. The CDR3 totals 14 residues. The PCR contained 60 Vbeta and 13 Jbeta primers. Sequencing used immunoSEQ multiplex PCR; TCRdb keeps in-frame clones, though not all of them. The sample has around 160,000 clones; the top ten hold roughly 1.6%. The V call is TRBV7-9, the J call TRBJ1-2; TRBD1 is a possible D gene (5 bases). The sequenced material came from PBMCs. The clonotype comes from a woman aged 45 to 65 in good health and CMV-seronegative. CDR3: CASSLGGLVYGYTF. In nucleotides, the CDR3 is TGTGCCAGCAGCTTGGGGGGGTTGGTCTATGGCTACACCTTC.